This T cell receptor beta chain derives from a study of T cells in Graves' hyperthyroidism and ophthalmopathy. Overall study: Peripheral blood collection took place at initial diagnosis, before any treatment.

Each 10 ml fresh peripheral blood draw supplied the PBMCs. Remarks on this clonotype: Its antigen is unknown.

Findings and caveats of the study: From stable hyperthyroidism, ophthalmopathy was separated by a 13 V-J model.

There were TCR beta CDR3 regions amplified from RNA transcripts. The HTBI primer set served for first-round RT-PCR of the TCR CDR3. One entry per CDR3 protein results from TCRdb running MiXCR on the multiplex PCR reads. This table holds about 530,000 distinct CDR3 sequences, about 15% found once. Material: blood. This sequence originates from a woman under 30 with Graves' ophthalmopathy.

The CDR3 loop reads CASSTRGDYNEQFF. The DNA for the CDR3 is TGTGCCAGCAGCACCCGAGGGGACTACAATGAGCAGTTCTTC. J is TRBJ2-1 and V is TRBV9; perhaps D is TRBD1 or TRBD2 (5 bases each). Germline assignment: CDR1 SGDLS and CDR2 YYNGEE. V lost 4 bases and J 3 bases, leaving 11 bases between the germline ends. CDR3 length equals 14 residues.